The rows below give T cell receptor beta chains drawn from one sample of a study of glioma-infiltrating T cells. TCRdb fed the multiplex PCR reads into MiXCR, producing one record per CDR3 protein. The table lists a few hundred thousand distinct CDR3 sequences, roughly 41% of them singletons, with about 12% in the top ten. The specimen sequenced was glioma tissue, nonneoplastic brain tissue, or PBMCs (not recorded which). These receptors all stem from a human donor with low-grade glioma or glioblastoma, undergoing nonglioma brain surgery, or in good health (not recorded which). CDR3s include the opening cysteine and the closing phenylalanine or tryptophan. D genes are given only for firm matches. The size field is filled for only some rows; it gives once, few, many or a size class.

v_gene	d_gene	abundance	j_gene	CDR3nt	CDR3aa
TRBV20-1	TRBD1	few	TRBJ1-2	TGCAGTGCTGGGGACAGGGGACGCTACACCTTC	CSAGDRGRYTF
TRBV6-5	.	many	TRBJ2-7	TGTGCCAGCAGTTACGGACAGGGAGGGGTATACGAGCAGTACTTC	CASSYGQGGVYEQYF
TRBV12-3/TRBV12-4	.	.	TRBJ2-7	TGTGCCAGCAGTCAGGGCCCCCTTAGTGAGCAGTACTTC	CASSQGPLSEQYF
TRBV27	.	many	TRBJ2-5	TGTGCCAGCAGTTTATCTCGACAGAACCAAGAGACCCAGTACTTC	CASSLSRQNQETQYF
TRBV28	.	many	TRBJ1-1	TGTGCCAGCAGTTTACGACAACTTACTGAAGCTTTCTTT	CASSLRQLTEAFF
TRBV20-1	.	many	TRBJ2-5	TGCAGTGCTAGAGATGTGGAGGGAGGCGACGCGCAGACCCAGTACTTC	CSARDVEGGDAQTQYF
TRBV20-1	.	.	TRBJ2-1	TGCAGTGCTAGTAACTACCAAAATGAGCAGTTCTTC	CSASNYQNEQFF
TRBV27	.	many	TRBJ2-7	TGTGCCAGCAGGTTATTAGGCGAGCAGTACTTC	CASRLLGEQYF
TRBV4-1	TRBD2	.	TRBJ2-1	TGCGCCAGCAGTCCTAGCGGCCTCTCCTACAATGGGCAGTTCTTC	CASSPSGLSYNGQFF
TRBV6-2/TRBV6-3	TRBD2	.	TRBJ2-7	TGTGCCAGCAGTGGTGCGGGACTAGCGGGCCCGTCCCCCGCGGTCGGGCAGTACTTC	CASSGAGLAGPSPAVGQYF
TRBV28	.	.	TRBJ2-5	TGTGCCAGCTCCCTAAATGGAGGGGACCAAGAGACCCAGTACTTC	CASSLNGGDQETQYF
TRBV20-1	.	once	TRBJ2-7	TGCAGTGCTAGAGATGGGGCAGAGGCCTACGAGCAGTACTTC	CSARDGAEAYEQYF
TRBV6-2/TRBV6-3	.	many	TRBJ2-7	TGTGCCAGCAGTTGGTCCGGACAGCTTTACGAGCAGTACTTC	CASSWSGQLYEQYF
TRBV15	.	.	TRBJ1-3	TGTGCCACCAGCAGAGTTGACAGGGGAAACACCATATATTTT	CATSRVDRGNTIYF